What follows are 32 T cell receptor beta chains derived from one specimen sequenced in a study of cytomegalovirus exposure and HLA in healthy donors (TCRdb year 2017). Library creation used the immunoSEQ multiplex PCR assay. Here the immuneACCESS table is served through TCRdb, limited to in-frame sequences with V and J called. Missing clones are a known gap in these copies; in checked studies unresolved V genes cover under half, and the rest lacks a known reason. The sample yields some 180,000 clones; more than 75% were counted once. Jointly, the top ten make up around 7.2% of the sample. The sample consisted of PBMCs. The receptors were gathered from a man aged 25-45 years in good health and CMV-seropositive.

Written as DNA, the CDR3 is TGTGCCAGCAGCTTAGTCGGGACATCTAATCAGCCCCAGCATTTT. The encoded protein is CASSLVGTSNQPQHF. The chain links TRBV7-9 to TRBJ1-5, with a weak D call TRBD1 (6 bases). The germline V and J ends were trimmed by 1 base and 4 bases, with 11 bases remaining between them. CDR3 length: 15 amino acids. Looked up from germline, CDR1 is SEHNR and CDR2 is FQNEAQ (reference sequence).

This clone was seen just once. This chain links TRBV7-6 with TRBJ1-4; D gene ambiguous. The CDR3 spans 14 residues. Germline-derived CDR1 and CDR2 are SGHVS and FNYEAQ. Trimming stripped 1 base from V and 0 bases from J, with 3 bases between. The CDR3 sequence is CASSLGATNEKLFF. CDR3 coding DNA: TGTGCCAGCAGCTTAGGAGCAACTAATGAAAAACTGTTTTTT. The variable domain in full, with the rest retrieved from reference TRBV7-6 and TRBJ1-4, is GAGVSQSPRYKVTKRGQDVALRCDPISGHVSLYWYRQALGQGPEFLTYFNYEAQQDKSGLPNDRFSAERPEGSISTLTIQRTEQRDSAMYRCASSLGATNEKLFFGSGTQLSVL.

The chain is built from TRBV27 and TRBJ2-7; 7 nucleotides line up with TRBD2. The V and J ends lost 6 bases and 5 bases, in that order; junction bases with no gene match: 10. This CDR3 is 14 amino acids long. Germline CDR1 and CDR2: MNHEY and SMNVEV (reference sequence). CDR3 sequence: CASSPSGTRNEQYF. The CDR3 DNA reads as TGTGCCAGCAGCCCGAGCGGGACTCGGAACGAGCAGTACTTC.

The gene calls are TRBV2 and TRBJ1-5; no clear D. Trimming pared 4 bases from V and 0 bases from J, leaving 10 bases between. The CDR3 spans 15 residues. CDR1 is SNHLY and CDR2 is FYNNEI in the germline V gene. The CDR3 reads CASSAGGSSNQPQHF. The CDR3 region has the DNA TGTGCCAGCAGTGCTGGCGGGAGTAGCAATCAGCCCCAGCATTTT.

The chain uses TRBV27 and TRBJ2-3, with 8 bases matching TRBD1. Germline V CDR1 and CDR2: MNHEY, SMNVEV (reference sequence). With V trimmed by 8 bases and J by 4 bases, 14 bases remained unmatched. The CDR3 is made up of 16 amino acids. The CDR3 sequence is CASRPSLGQGPDTQYF. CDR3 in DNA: TGTGCCAGCCGTCCGTCCCTTGGACAGGGACCAGATACGCAGTATTTT.

The CDR3 sequence is CASSQGSNSPLHF. The CDR3 bases are TGTGCCAGCAGCCAGGGGTCCAATTCACCCCTCCACTTT. The chain combines TRBV6-5 with TRBJ1-6; the D gene is possibly TRBD1 (6 bases). Trimming shortened V by 6 bases and J by 7 bases, and 10 bases separated the two germline ends. This CDR3 is 13 amino acids long. Germline V gene sequence: CDR1 MNHEY, CDR2 SVGAGI.

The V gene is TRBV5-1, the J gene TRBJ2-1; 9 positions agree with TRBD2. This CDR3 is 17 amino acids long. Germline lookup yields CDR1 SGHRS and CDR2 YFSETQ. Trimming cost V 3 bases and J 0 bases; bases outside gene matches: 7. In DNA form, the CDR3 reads TGCGCCAGCAGCTCCGGGACTAGCCCCAGCTCCTACAATGAGCAGTTCTTC. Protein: CASSSGTSPSSYNEQFF.

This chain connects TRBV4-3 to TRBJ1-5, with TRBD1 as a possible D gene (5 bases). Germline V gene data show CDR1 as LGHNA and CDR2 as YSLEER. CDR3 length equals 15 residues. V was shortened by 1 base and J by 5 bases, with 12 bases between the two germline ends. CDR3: CASSQGVQADQPQHF. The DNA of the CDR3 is TGCGCCAGCAGCCAAGGGGTACAGGCGGATCAGCCCCAGCATTTT.

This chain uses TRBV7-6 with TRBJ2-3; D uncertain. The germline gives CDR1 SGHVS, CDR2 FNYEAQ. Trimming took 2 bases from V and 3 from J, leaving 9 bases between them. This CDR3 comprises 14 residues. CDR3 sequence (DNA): TGTGCCAGCAGCTTACTGACGTCGACAGATACGCAGTATTTT. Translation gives CASSLLTSTDTQYF.

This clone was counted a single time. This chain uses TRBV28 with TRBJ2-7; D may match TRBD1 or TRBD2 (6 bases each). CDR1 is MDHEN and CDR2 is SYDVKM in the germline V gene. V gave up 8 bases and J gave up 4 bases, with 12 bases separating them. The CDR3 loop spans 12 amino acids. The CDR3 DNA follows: TGTGCCAGCCGGGGGCGCTGGTACGAGCAGTACTTC. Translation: CASRGRWYEQYF.

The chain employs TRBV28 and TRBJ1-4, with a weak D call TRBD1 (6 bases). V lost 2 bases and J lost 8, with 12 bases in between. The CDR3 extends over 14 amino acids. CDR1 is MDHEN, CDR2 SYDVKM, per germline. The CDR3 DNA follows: TGTGCCAGCAGTTTACGGGAGGGGGGAGAAAAACTGTTTTTT. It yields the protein CASSLREGGEKLFF. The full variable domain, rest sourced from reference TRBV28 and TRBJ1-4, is DVKVTQSSRYLVKRTGEKVFLECVQDMDHENMFWYRQDPGLGLRLIYFSYDVKMKEKGDIPEGYSVSREKKERFSLILESASTNQTSMYLCASSLREGGEKLFFGSGTQLSVL.

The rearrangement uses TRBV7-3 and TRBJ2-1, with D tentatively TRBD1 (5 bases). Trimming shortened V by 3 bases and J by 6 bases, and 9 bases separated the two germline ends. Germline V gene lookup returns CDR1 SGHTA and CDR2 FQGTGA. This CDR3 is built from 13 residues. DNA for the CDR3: TGTGCCAGCAGCTTGGATAGGGGCAATGAGCAGTTCTTC. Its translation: CASSLDRGNEQFF.

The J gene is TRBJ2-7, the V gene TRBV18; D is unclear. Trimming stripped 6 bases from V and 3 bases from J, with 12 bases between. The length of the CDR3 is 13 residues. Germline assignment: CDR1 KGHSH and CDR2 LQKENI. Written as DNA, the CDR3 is TGTGCCAGCTCGCTCACAGAGCTCTACGAGCAGTACTTC. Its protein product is CASSLTELYEQYF.

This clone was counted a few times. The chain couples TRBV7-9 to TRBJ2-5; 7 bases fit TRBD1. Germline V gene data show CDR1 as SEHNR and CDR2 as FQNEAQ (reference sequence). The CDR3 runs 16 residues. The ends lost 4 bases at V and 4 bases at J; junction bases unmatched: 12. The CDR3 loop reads CASSWTGTVSIETQYF. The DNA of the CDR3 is TGTGCCAGCAGCTGGACCGGGACAGTGTCAATAGAGACCCAGTACTTC.

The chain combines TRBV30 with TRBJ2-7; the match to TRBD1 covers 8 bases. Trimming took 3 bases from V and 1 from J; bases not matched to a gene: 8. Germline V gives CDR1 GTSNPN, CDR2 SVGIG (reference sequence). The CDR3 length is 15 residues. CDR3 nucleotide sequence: TGTGCCTGGAGGACCCCGGGACAGGCTTCCTACGAGCAGTACTTC. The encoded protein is CAWRTPGQASYEQYF.

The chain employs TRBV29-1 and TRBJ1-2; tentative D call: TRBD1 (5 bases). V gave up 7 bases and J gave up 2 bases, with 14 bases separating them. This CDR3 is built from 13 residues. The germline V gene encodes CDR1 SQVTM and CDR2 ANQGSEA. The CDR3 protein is CSGGDRANYGYTF. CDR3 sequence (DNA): TGCAGCGGGGGGGACCGAGCAAACTATGGCTACACCTTC.

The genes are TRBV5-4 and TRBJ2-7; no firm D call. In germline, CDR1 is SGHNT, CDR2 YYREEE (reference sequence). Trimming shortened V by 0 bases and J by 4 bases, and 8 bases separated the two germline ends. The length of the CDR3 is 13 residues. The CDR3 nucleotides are TGTGCCAGCAGCTTGGACAGAATATACGAGCAGTACTTC. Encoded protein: CASSLDRIYEQYF. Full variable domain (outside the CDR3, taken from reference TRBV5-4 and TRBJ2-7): ETGVTQSPTHLIKTRGQQVTLRCSSQSGHNTVSWYQQALGQGPQFIFQYYREEENGRGNFPPRFSGLQFPNYSSELNVNALELDDSALYLCASSLDRIYEQYFGPGTRLTVT.

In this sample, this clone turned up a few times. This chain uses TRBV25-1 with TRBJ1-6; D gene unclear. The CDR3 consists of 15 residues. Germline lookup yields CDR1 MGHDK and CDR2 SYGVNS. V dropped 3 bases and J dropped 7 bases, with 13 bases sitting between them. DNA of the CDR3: TGTGCCAGCAGTGATCTAGACATATGGAATTCACCCCTCCACTTT. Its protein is CASSDLDIWNSPLHF. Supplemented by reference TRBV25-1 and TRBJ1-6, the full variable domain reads EADIYQTPRYLVIGTGKKITLECSQTMGHDKMYWYQQDPGMELHLIHYSYGVNSTEKGDLSSESTVSRIRTEHFPLTLESARPSHTSQYLCASSDLDIWNSPLHFGNGTRLTVT.

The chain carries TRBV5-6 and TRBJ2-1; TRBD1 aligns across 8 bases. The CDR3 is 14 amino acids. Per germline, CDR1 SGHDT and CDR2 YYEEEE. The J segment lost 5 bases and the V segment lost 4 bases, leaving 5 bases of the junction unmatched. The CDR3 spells CASSRTGYNNEQFF. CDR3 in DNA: TGTGCCAGCAGCAGGACAGGGTACAACAATGAGCAGTTCTTC. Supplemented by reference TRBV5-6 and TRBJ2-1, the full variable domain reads DAGVTQSPTHLIKTRGQQVTLRCSPKSGHDTVSWYQQALGQGPQFIFQYYEEEERQRGNFPDRFSGHQFPNYSSELNVNALLLGDSALYLCASSRTGYNNEQFFGPGTRLTVL.

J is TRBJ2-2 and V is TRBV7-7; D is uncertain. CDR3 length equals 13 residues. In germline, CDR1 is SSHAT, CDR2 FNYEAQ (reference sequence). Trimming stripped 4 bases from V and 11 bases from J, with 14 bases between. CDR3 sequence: CASSSPTLGELFF. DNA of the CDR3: TGTGCCAGCAGCTCCCCCACACTGGGAGAGCTGTTTTTT.

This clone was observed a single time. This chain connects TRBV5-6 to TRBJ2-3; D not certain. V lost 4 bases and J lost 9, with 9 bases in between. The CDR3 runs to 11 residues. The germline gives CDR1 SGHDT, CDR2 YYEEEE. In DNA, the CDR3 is TGTGCCAGCAGCCTCGGACGGACGCAGTATTTT. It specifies CASSLGRTQYF.

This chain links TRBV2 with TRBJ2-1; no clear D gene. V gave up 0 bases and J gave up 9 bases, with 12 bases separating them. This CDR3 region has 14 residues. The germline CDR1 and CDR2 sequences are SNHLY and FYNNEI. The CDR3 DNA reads TGTGCCAGCAGTGAAGCGTTAGCCGTCGGTGAGCAGTTCTTC. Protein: CASSEALAVGEQFF.

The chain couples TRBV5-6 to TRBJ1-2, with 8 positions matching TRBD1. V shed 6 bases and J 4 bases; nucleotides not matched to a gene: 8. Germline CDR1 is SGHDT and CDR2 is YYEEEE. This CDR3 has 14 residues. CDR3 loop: CASTRTGNSYGYTF. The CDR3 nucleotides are TGTGCCAGCACCAGGACAGGGAATAGCTATGGCTACACCTTC.

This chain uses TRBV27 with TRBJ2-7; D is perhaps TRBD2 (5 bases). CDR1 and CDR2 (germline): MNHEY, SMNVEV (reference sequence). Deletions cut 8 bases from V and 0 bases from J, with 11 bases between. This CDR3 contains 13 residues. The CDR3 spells CASAPGDSYEQYF. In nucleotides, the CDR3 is TGTGCCAGCGCCCCCGGGGACTCCTACGAGCAGTACTTC.

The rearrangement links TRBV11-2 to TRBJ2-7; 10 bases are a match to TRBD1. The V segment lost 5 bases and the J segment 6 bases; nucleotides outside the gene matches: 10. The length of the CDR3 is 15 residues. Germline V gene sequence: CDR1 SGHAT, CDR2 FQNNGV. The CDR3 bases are TGTGCCAGCAGCCCCCACGCCGGGACAGGGGTCGAGCAGTACTTC. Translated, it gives CASSPHAGTGVEQYF.

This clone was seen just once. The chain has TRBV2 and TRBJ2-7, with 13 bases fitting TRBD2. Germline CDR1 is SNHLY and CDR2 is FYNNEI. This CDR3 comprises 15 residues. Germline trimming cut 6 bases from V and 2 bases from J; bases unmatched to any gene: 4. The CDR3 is CASRGTSGRAYEQYF. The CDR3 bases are TGTGCCAGCAGGGGAACTAGCGGGAGGGCCTACGAGCAGTACTTC. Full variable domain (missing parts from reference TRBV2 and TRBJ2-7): EPEVTQTPSHQVTQMGQEVILRCVPISNHLYFYWYRQILGQKVEFLVSFYNNEISEKSEIFDDQFSVERPDGSNFTLKIRSTKLEDSAMYFCASRGTSGRAYEQYFGPGTRLTVT.

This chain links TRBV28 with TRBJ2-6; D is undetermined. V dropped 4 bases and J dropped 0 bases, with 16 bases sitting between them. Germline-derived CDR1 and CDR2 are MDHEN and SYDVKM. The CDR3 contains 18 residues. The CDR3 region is CASSWAVGSRSGANVLTF. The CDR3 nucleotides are TGTGCCAGCAGTTGGGCAGTTGGGTCGCGCTCTGGGGCCAACGTCCTGACTTTC.

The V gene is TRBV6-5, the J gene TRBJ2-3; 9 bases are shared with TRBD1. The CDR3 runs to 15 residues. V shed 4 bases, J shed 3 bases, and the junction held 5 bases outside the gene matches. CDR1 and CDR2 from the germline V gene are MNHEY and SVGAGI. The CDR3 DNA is TGTGCCAGCAGTTGGGGACAGGGTAGGACAGATACGCAGTATTTT. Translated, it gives CASSWGQGRTDTQYF.

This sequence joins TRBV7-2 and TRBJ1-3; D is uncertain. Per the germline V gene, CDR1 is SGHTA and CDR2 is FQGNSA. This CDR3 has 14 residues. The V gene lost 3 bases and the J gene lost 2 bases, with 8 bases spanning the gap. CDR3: CASSFGVTGNTIYF. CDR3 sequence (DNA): TGTGCCAGCAGCTTTGGGGTGACTGGAAACACCATATATTTT.

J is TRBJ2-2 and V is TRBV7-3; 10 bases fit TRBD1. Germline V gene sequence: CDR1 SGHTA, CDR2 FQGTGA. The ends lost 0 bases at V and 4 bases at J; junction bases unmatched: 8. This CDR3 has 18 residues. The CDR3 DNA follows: TGTGCCAGCAGCTTAACCAGCACCGGGACAGGGGTCACCGGGGAGCTGTTTTTT. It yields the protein CASSLTSTGTGVTGELFF. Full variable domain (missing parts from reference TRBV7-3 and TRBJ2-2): GAGVSQTPSNKVTEKGKYVELRCDPISGHTALYWYRQSLGQGPEFLIYFQGTGAADDSGLPNDRFFAVRPEGSVSTLKIQRTERGDSAVYLCASSLTSTGTGVTGELFFGEGSRLTVL.

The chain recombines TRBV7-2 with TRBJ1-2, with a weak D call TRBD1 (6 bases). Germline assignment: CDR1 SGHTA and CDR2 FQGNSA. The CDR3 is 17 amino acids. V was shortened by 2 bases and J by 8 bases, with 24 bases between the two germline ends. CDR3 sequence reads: CASSLNRRRGTGGGYTF. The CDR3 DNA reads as TGTGCCAGCAGCTTAAACCGCCGGAGGGGGACGGGAGGAGGCTACACCTTC.

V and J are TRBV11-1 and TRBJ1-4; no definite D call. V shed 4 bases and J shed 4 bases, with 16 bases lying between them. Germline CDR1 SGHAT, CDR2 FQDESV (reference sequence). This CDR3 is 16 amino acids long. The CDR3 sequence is CASSSGGRLSNEKLFF. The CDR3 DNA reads TGTGCCAGCAGCTCTGGTGGACGGCTTAGTAATGAAAAACTGTTTTTT.